This T cell receptor (beta chain) was recorded in a study of T cells after yellow fever vaccination (dated 2019 in TCRdb). Study-wide context: Libraries from fractions with low cell numbers were prepared with the SMART-Seq v4 Ultra Low Input RNA kit. Bulk PBMC replicates and cell subsets were isolated from blood drawn at multiple timepoints before and after both primary and secondary immunization. The cohort comprised two healthy male donors, one aged 18 to 29 and one aged 30 to 40 years. To follow T-cell clones before and after primary and booster YFV17D yellow fever vaccination, bulk TCR alpha and beta repertoires were sequenced over time.

Findings and caveats that apply to the study as a whole: Because only a couple of donors were included in the study, the extent to which the findings can be generalized is limited. Compared with the primary T-cell response, the secondary T-cell response was weaker but faster, peaking on day 5 rather than day 15. Most clones expanded after primary vaccination were re-detected after the booster (almost 98% of CD4 and roughly 87% of CD8), suggesting broad memory maintenance. A small fraction of clonotypes showed up in both the CD4 and CD8 compartments, probably as a result of convergent recombination. Because abundant contaminating clonotypes from the bulk population could be contained in FACS-sorted repertoires, computational filtering was required.

Sequencing relied on an Illumina NovaSeq 6000. TCR cDNA was synthesized by 5'RACE template switching, which introduced a universal primer site and unique molecular identifiers. cDNA synthesis was primed from both the TCR alpha and TCR beta constant segments. Libraries were amplified in two PCR steps, with sample barcodes and sequencing adapters added in the second step. Sequencing of libraries was performed on Illumina HiSeq 2500 (2x100 bp) or NovaSeq (2x150 bp). Per the source publication's procedure: Demultiplexing of reads and collapsing into UMI consensus sequences were performed with MIGEC, and V(D)J alignment was carried out with MiXCR. Vaccine-responding clonotypes were identified with edgeR using replicate PBMC samples, with FDR below 0.01 and a log2 fold change above 5 up to day 15 being required. CD4 or CD8 identity was assigned to each bulk clonotype according to whether the clonotype was present at higher abundance in the sequenced CD4 repertoire or the sequenced CD8 repertoire. The public reads were run again by TCRdb, first through fastp at Q25 and then through MiXCR, and only productive beta chains were kept. Rows with one shared CDR3 protein collapse into an entry with the most common genes and DNA. The V and J calls reflect TCRdb's pipeline rather than the authors' work. The sample contains around 340,000 distinct CDR3 sequences, approximately 12% of them found a single time. Of the sample, 2.5% to 4% is held by the ten largest clones.

This clonotype has a handful of counts. Its specific antigen is unknown. Nothing much larger sits one base from this clone, and base qualities are not available. In light of the paper, this sample's treatment or condition label describes: live attenuated yellow fever vaccine strain. PBMCs were isolated from peripheral blood using a standard Ficoll-Paque protocol. CD4 and CD8 T-cell fractions were isolated with Dynabeads CD4 and CD8 positive selection kits. TriZol was used to extract RNA from bulk PBMCs, CD4 and CD8 fractions, and dextramer-positive and dextramer-negative fractions. Taken from cysteine to phenylalanine, the CDR3 has 15 residues. The entry retains the CDR3 DNA only, 45 bases that are in frame from base 1. V gives up 6 bases and J gives up 3 bases, and the segment between their germline ends measures 15 bases. Sequences SGHRS (CDR1) and YFSETQ (CDR2) are obtained from the germline V gene.

The TCR comes from a man younger than 35 who received the YFV17D yellow fever vaccine. The sample here was CD4+ T cells sorted from PBMCs, taken 15 days after the yellow fever booster vaccination. The V and J genes are TRBV5-1 and TRBJ2-2, with TRBD2 perhaps the D gene, on 5 matching bases. The DNA reads TGCGCCAGCACAGAGTTCCGGAGGTACACCGGGGAGCTGTTTTTT. The resulting protein is CASTEFRRYTGELFF.